The clone carrying this TCR beta chain was detected a few times. Only in-frame clones appear in the TCRdb table, and some are missing; sequencing was by immunoSEQ multiplex PCR. The sample has around 170,000 clones, roughly 90% seen once. This sample is drawn from a study of control samples from healthy donors and cancer patients. The V gene end was trimmed by 3 bases and the J gene end by 6 bases; junction bases not matched to a gene: 5. CDR1 DFQATT and CDR2 SNEGSKA come from the germline V gene (reference sequence). The CDR3 is 14 amino acids. The receptor comes from a young woman in good health. Input material: blood. The chain recombines TRBV20-1 with TRBJ1-5, with TRBD1 identical over 10 bases. The CDR3 coding sequence is TGCAGTGCTAGTTCGACAGGGGGCAGTCAGCCCCAGCATTTT. Its translation is CSASSTGGSQPQHF.